One sample yielded the 15 T cell receptor beta chains listed below, sequenced in a study of early T cells in non-severe SARS-CoV-2 infection. TCRdb re-called the 5' RACE reads through MiXCR, storing one row per CDR3 protein. The table has some 54,000 distinct CDR3 sequences, 10% seen once; the top ten hold 8.6%. Sequenced sample: whole blood. The receptors originated from an adult who was a healthcare worker with PCR-confirmed SARS-CoV-2 infection or an uninfected control (not recorded which).

This chain links TRBV5-4 with TRBJ2-7; TRBD2 matches at 7 bases. Germline CDR1 SGHNT, CDR2 YYREEE (reference sequence). The length of the CDR3 is 17 residues. Losses at the gene ends were 2 bases for V and 3 bases for J; bases not matched to a gene: 14. Here the CDR3 DNA reads TGTGCCAGCAGCTTCCTCCCAGGGCAGGGAGGGGACTACGAGCAGTACTTC. This sequence encodes CASSFLPGQGGDYEQYF.

This clonotype was detected ten times or more. DNA for the CDR3: TGTGCCAGCAGCTCCGGGGATGACAGAAACACCATATATTTT. This codes for CASSSGDDRNTIYF. The gene calls are TRBV7-8 and TRBJ1-3; D is ambiguous. Looked up from germline, CDR1 is SGHVS and CDR2 is FQNEAQ. This CDR3 region has 14 residues. V lost 4 bases to trimming and J lost 5 bases, with 12 bases between them.

This clonotype was recorded many times. This chain joins TRBV12-3 or TRBV12-4 and TRBJ1-1; 7 bases map to TRBD1. V lost 5 bases, J lost 10 bases, and 7 bases stayed unmatched. CDR3 length: 12 amino acids. The DNA for the CDR3 is TGTGCCAGCAGTCTACTTCAGGGGGGAGCTTTCTTT. Encoded protein: CASSLLQGGAFF.

CDR3 sequence (DNA): TGCAGCGTTGGATGGACTTCCCAAGAGACCCAGTACTTC. It encodes CSVGWTSQETQYF. The chain links TRBV29-1 to TRBJ2-5; tentative D call: TRBD2 (5 bases). Trimming took off 4 bases at V and 1 base at J, with 10 bases between the two ends. Germline V gene sequence: CDR1 SQVTM, CDR2 ANQGSEA. This CDR3 region has 13 residues.

On this clonotype itself: A much larger clone differs by one base, so this may be a read error. J is TRBJ1-2 and V is TRBV5-6; D might be TRBD1 (6 bases). The CDR3 contains 14 residues. Germline assignment: CDR1 SGHDT and CDR2 YYEEEE. CDR3 bases: TGTGTCAGCAGCTTGGCCGGGGGCTCGGCTGGCTACACCTTC. Protein: CVSSLAGGSAGYTF.

The table lists this clonotype with many counts. The rearrangement joins TRBV11-2 to TRBJ2-7; 9 bases align to TRBD2. This CDR3 has 15 residues. The V gene's germline CDR1 is SGHAT and CDR2 FQNNGV. V gave up 4 bases and J gave up 5 bases; unmatched junction bases: 9. As DNA, the CDR3 is TGTGCCAGCAGCTCCAGATCTAGCGGGATCAACGAGCAGTACTTC. Its protein product is CASSSRSSGINEQYF.

The chain joins TRBV27 to TRBJ2-7; possible D gene TRBD2, 5 bases. The germline CDR1 and CDR2 sequences are MNHEY and SMNVEV (reference sequence). The CDR3 has 14 amino acids. Trimming took off 10 bases at V and 0 bases at J, with 16 bases between the two ends. The CDR3 DNA is TGTGCCACCGCCGAAACCGGGAACTCCTACGAGCAGTACTTC. This gives the protein CATAETGNSYEQYF.

V is TRBV11-2 and J is TRBJ2-7; 7 positions agree with TRBD1. CDR3 length equals 13 residues. Germline loops: CDR1 SGHAT, CDR2 FQNNGV. J lost 5 bases, V lost 5 bases, and 6 bases had no gene match. The chain's CDR3 is CASSLDRAHEQYF. The CDR3 DNA reads TGTGCCAGCAGCCTTGACAGGGCCCACGAGCAGTACTTC.

This clonotype occurred many times. The chain is built from TRBV29-1 and TRBJ1-1, with 7 nucleotides matching TRBD1. The J segment lost 4 bases and the V segment lost 4 bases, leaving 6 bases of the junction unmatched. The CDR3 runs 13 residues. The germline gives CDR1 SQVTM, CDR2 ANQGSEA. Here the CDR3 reads CSVAGTVSTEAFF. The CDR3 DNA follows: TGCAGCGTTGCCGGGACAGTAAGCACTGAAGCTTTCTTT.

The sample holds many counts of this clonotype. This rearrangement joins TRBV2 to TRBJ2-2, with a tentative D call TRBD1 (6 bases). With 4 bases removed from V and 8 bases from J, the gap between germline ends came to 14 bases. CDR1 SNHLY and CDR2 FYNNEI come from the germline V gene. The length of the CDR3 is 14 residues. The DNA of the CDR3 is TGTGCCAGCAGTGGTTCGCAGGGGTCAGGGGAGCTGTTTTTT. Protein sequence: CASSGSQGSGELFF.

The table lists this clonotype with many counts. J is TRBJ2-1 and V is TRBV19; 7 bases fit TRBD2. Trimming removed 6 bases from V and 9 bases from J; junction bases left unmatched: 11. Germline V gives CDR1 LNHDA, CDR2 SQIVND (reference sequence). This CDR3 has 14 amino acids. The chain's CDR3 is CASRDSGGGGEQFF. The CDR3 bases are TGTGCCAGTAGAGACTCGGGCGGGGGTGGTGAGCAGTTCTTC. The whole variable domain, remainder taken from reference TRBV19 and TRBJ2-1, is DGGITQSPKYLFRKEGQNVTLSCEQNLNHDAMYWYRQDPGQGLRLIYYSQIVNDFQKGDIAEGYSVSREKKESFPLTVTSAQKNPTAFYLCASRDSGGGGEQFFGPGTRLTVL.

For this clonotype: Possible read error: a much larger clone is one base away. Written as DNA, the CDR3 is TGTGCCAGCCAAAGGGCGGAACGTGAAGAGACCCAGTACTTC. It translates to CASQRAEREETQYF. The chain links TRBV2 to TRBJ2-5; no clear D. Germline values: CDR1 SNHLY, CDR2 FYNNEI. V lost 8 bases to trimming and J lost 3 bases, with 16 bases between them. This CDR3 has 14 residues.

In this sample, this clonotype turned up many times. J is TRBJ2-5 and V is TRBV7-2; 7 nucleotides line up with TRBD1. The CDR3 has 13 residues. Per the germline V gene, CDR1 is SGHTA and CDR2 is FQGNSA. V trimming: 7 bases; J trimming: 2 bases; junction bases outside the gene matches: 4. The CDR3 loop is CASKSTGQETQYF. The CDR3 DNA reads as TGTGCCAGCAAATCGACAGGGCAAGAGACCCAGTACTTC.

The table lists this clonotype with many counts. This chain connects TRBV20-1 to TRBJ2-1; D gene ambiguous. The CDR3 consists of 11 residues. The ends were cut back, 6 bases at V and 9 bases at J, with 12 bases in the middle. Per the germline V gene, CDR1 is DFQATT and CDR2 is SNEGSKA (reference sequence). The CDR3 region is CSADGEAEQFF. CDR3 nucleotide sequence: TGCAGTGCAGACGGAGAGGCTGAGCAGTTCTTC.

This clonotype was observed a few times. The chain combines TRBV23-1 with TRBJ1-2, with a possible D match to TRBD1 (5 bases). TRBV23-1 carries the ORF label, with uncertain function. The CDR3 has 13 amino acids. V was pared by 7 bases and J by 7 bases, with 16 bases between. CDR3 sequence: CASNIQVPAGYTF. CDR3 coding DNA: TGCGCCAGCAATATACAGGTGCCCGCTGGCTACACCTTC.